The text below deals with one T cell receptor (beta chain). The antigen remains unidentified. Healthy individuals who donated bone marrow served as the donors. The sample originates from a study of cytomegalovirus exposure and HLA in healthy donors. Study-level points and caveats: In a later analysis, at a false discovery rate of 0.05, under 20,000 TCR beta sequences matched HLA alleles.

The PCR made use of 60 Vbeta and 13 Jbeta primers. Some clones are missing from TCRdb's copy, which holds only in-frame ones; the method was immunoSEQ multiplex PCR. The sample has around 150,000 clones; roughly four fifths are singletons. The sequenced material came from PBMCs. This TCR derives from a man aged 50 to 59 in good health and CMV-seropositive.

CDR3 nucleotides: TGCACCAGCGGAGCCCGGGGACAGGGGCTTCCGCGCTCTGGAAACACCATATATTTT. It is translated as CTSGARGQGLPRSGNTIYF. J is TRBJ1-3 and V is TRBV1; the table assigns TRBD1, which was not confirmed against the DNA. TRBV1 is shown as a pseudogene. There are 19 residues in the CDR3.